The entry that follows covers one T cell receptor beta chain sequence. Its specific antigen is unknown. Nothing much larger sits one base from this clone, and base qualities are not available. This sample stems from a study of blood T cell repertoires in COVID-19 (dated by TCRdb to 2019 to 2021). Study-wide context: Collaborator samples came from the United States, Italy and Spain and covered acute and convalescent phases of COVID-19. The material from the prospective study consisted of cDNA or gDNA derived from T cells, B-cell-depleted T cells, or PBMCs. The dataset comprised deeply sampled blood TCRbeta repertoires from subjects exposed to, actively infected with, or recovered from COVID-19. The repertoires were made available in a free public database intended to serve as a resource for research on the immune response to SARS-CoV-2. Samples came from the ongoing ImmuneRACE study (first 160 participants) plus 1,254 subjects from 6 global collaborators. A de-identified subject ID, COVID-19 status, age in years and sex were almost always included in the sample metadata. HLA class I and class II types, where available, came from metadata supplied by the sample provider rather than from assay-based typing. On the study overall, not on this receptor specifically: How much clinical and demographic metadata was included differed by source and by participant, and the metadata was provided uncurated.

The collaborating institutions used their own protocols to collect whole blood in K2EDTA tubes. For TCRbeta analysis, collaborators shipped samples as frozen whole blood, isolated PBMCs, or DNA extracted from either of those sample types. The CDR3 runs 10 residues from the cysteine to the phenylalanine. Here the CDR3 DNA is all that survives: 30 bases in frame from base 1. CDR1 and CDR2 are read off the germline V gene (reference sequence) as GTSNPN and SVGIG. Deletion took 3 bases off V and 3 bases off J, with a span of 2 bases between the germline ends. TCRbeta CDR3 regions were amplified from genomic DNA by means of the immunoSEQ Assay, a bias-controlled multiplex PCR. The original pipeline was this. The number of nucleated cells in each sample was estimated by amplification of reference gene primers within the assay. To quantify the absolute abundance of each unique TCRbeta CDR3 rearrangement, sequence reads were collapsed and filtered. For each sample, productive Simpson clonality was calculated by taking the square root of Simpson's diversity index across productive rearrangements. This immuneACCESS table, as held by TCRdb, lists in-frame sequences with V and J called but not all clones. Of the missing ones, under half trace to an unresolved V gene in checked studies; the others have no known cause. That table gives V, J and clone size, and the DNA gave D and trimming. This sample lists 150,000 to 200,000 clones; around 80% were detected once. The top ten clones comprise about 20% of the sample.

The source material was peripheral blood. The chain is assembled from TRBV30 and TRBJ1-1; no D gene is confidently identified. The origin of this receptor is a woman older than 75 with acute or convalescent COVID-19. The DNA is as follows: TGTGCCTGGAGCGACACTGAAGCTTTCTTT. Its product reads: CAWSDTEAFF.